The clone carrying this T cell receptor beta chain was counted at least ten times. Its antigen remains unidentified. This record comes from a study of metastatic and nonmetastatic thyroid tumors. Looking at the study overall: Malignant thyroid and benign thyroid patients provided blood and tumor or nodule tissue whose repertoires were compared. Study results and caveats: Benign nodules reportedly had significantly lower TCR beta diversity than malignant thyroid tumors in blood and tumor.

This CDR3 is built from 12 residues. With 0 bases removed from V and 5 bases from J, the gap between germline ends came to 6 bases. Germline-derived CDR1 and CDR2 are GTSNPN and SVGIG (reference sequence). The authors' processing: The study's classifier, a distant-metastasis tool for papillary thyroid cancer, was built using CDR3 differences across clinicopathological groups. TCRdb re-called clones via MiXCR from the PCR reads. TCRdb assigned the V and J calls; the authors' analysis was not used. The repertoire holds fewer than 40,000 clones, with 16% as singletons. Thyroid surgery had not been preceded by any treatment in any patient.

The source is a female donor with papillary thyroid cancer or a benign thyroid nodule (not recorded which). Some clones in this sample may be carry-over from other donors' samples. The chain carries TRBV30 and TRBJ2-3; a weak D match, TRBD1 (6 bases). The sequencing sample was made of blood. This chain's CDR3 is CAWSVQGDTQYF. The CDR3 DNA reads as TGTGCCTGGAGTGTACAGGGAGATACGCAGTATTTT.